A selection of T cell receptor beta chains follows, all from one sample in a study of T cell changes during pregnancy in multiple sclerosis. The assay was immunoSEQ multiplex PCR, and TCRdb's table has in-frame clones only and misses some. The sample has tens of thousands of clones, 89% seen once; the top ten hold approximately 6.9%. The starting material was CD8+ T cells from peripheral blood mononuclear cells, obtained in the second trimester of pregnancy. These receptors came from a female donor with multiple sclerosis, enrolled in a pregnancy study. Each CDR3 is given with its conserved first and last residue. D genes are given only for firm matches. Size values are once, few and many counts, or a class for expanded clones, and some rows have none.

v_call	clone_size	j_call	d_call	cdr3_aa	cdr3_nt
TRBV27	once	TRBJ2-1	TRBD1	CASTRPGQGNEQFF	TGTGCCAGCACCCGACCGGGACAGGGGAATGAGCAGTTCTTC
TRBV9	.	TRBJ2-5	.	CASSSTAQETQYF	TGTGCCAGCAGCTCGACAGCCCAAGAGACCCAGTACTTC
TRBV6-4	.	TRBJ1-2	.	CASSAGTGTYGYTF	TGTGCCAGCAGTGCCGGGACGGGGACTTATGGCTACACCTTC
TRBV6-4	.	TRBJ2-7	.	CASSDVPGDEQYF	TGTGCCAGCAGTGACGTCCCGGGAGACGAGCAGTACTTC
TRBV4-3	.	TRBJ2-7	TRBD1	CASSQDRGNYEQYF	TGCGCCAGCAGCCAAGACAGGGGGAACTACGAGCAGTACTTC
TRBV9	.	TRBJ2-2	TRBD2	CASSASGGAGGELFF	TGTGCCAGCAGCGCGAGCGGGGGGGCCGGCGGGGAGCTGTTTTTT
TRBV21-1	.	TRBJ2-1	.	CASSGRGLSDEQFF	TGTGCCAGCAGCGGCAGGGGTCTTAGCGATGAGCAGTTCTTC
TRBV28	.	TRBJ2-1	.	CASSLRGSRDEQFF	TGTGCCAGCAGTTTACGTGGGAGTCGCGATGAGCAGTTCTTC
TRBV5-6	.	TRBJ2-7	.	CASSLGVGEDYEQYF	TGTGCCAGCAGCTTGGGGGTTGGGGAGGACTACGAGCAGTACTTC
TRBV13	.	TRBJ2-2	TRBD1	CASSLTGETGELFF	TGTGCCAGCAGCTTGACAGGGGAGACCGGGGAGCTGTTTTTT
TRBV11-2	once	TRBJ2-5	TRBD2	CASSLEWRGAEETQYF	TGTGCCAGCAGCTTAGAATGGCGGGGGGCCGAAGAGACCCAGTACTTC
TRBV11-2	.	TRBJ2-7	TRBD1	CASSFSGGVEQYF	TGTGCCAGCAGCTTCTCAGGGGGCGTCGAGCAGTACTTC
TRBV5-6	.	TRBJ1-4	TRBD1	CASSRTGGEFASEKLFF	TGTGCCAGCAGCAGAACAGGGGGCGAGTTCGCATCCGAAAAACTGTTTTTT
TRBV7-6	.	TRBJ1-3	.	CASSSSQGTGNTIYF	TGTGCCAGCAGCTCTAGCCAAGGAACTGGAAACACCATATATTTT
TRBV19	.	TRBJ1-5	TRBD1	CASDIGTDYQPQHF	TGTGCCAGTGATATTGGGACAGACTATCAGCCCCAGCATTTT
TRBV30	.	TRBJ2-7	TRBD2	CAWSVAGTRIYEQYF	TGTGCCTGGAGTGTAGCGGGGACTAGAATCTACGAGCAGTACTTC
TRBV29-1	.	TRBJ1-6	TRBD1	CSAGTGDGSPLHF	TGCAGCGCAGGGACAGGGGATGGGTCACCCCTCCACTTT
TRBV5-1	.	TRBJ2-1	.	CASSFLGANEQFF	TGCGCCAGCAGCTTTTTGGGGGCCAATGAGCAGTTCTTC
TRBV7-3	few	TRBJ2-2	TRBD2	CASSLVSGTTGELFF	TGTGCCAGCAGCTTAGTTAGCGGGACGACCGGGGAGCTGTTTTTT
TRBV13	once	TRBJ2-7	.	CASSSTSYEQYF	TGTGCCAGCAGCTCTACTAGTTACGAGCAGTACTTC
TRBV7-9	.	TRBJ1-2	.	CASSLGSVKDGYTF	TGTGCCAGCAGCTTAGGTTCGGTAAAAGATGGCTACACCTTC
TRBV27	.	TRBJ2-1	TRBD2	CASRLDGTSVYNEQFF	TGTGCCAGCAGGCTCGACGGGACTAGCGTCTACAATGAGCAGTTCTTC
TRBV13	.	TRBJ2-3	.	CASSLPGATTDTQYF	TGTGCCAGCAGCTTACCTGGCGCGACAACAGATACGCAGTATTTT
TRBV15	once	TRBJ1-4	.	CATSRWEEREAEKLFF	TGTGCCACCAGCAGGTGGGAGGAGAGGGAGGCTGAAAAACTGTTTTTT
TRBV2	.	TRBJ2-1	.	CASSEGLSSYNEQFF	TGTGCCAGCAGTGAAGGCCTTAGCTCCTACAATGAGCAGTTCTTC
TRBV29-1	.	TRBJ2-7	TRBD2	CSVDCGRRYEQYF	TGCAGCGTTGATTGCGGGAGAAGGTACGAGCAGTACTTC
TRBV7-8	.	TRBJ2-3	.	CASSNEPGMWADTQYF	TGTGCCAGCAGCAACGAGCCAGGGATGTGGGCAGATACGCAGTATTTT
TRBV7-9	few	TRBJ2-3	.	CASSLAEASTDTQYF	TGTGCCAGCAGCTTAGCGGAGGCTAGCACAGATACGCAGTATTTT
TRBV2	.	TRBJ2-3	.	CASRGPRSSTDTQYF	TGTGCCAGCCGAGGGCCGAGGTCTAGCACAGATACGCAGTATTTT
TRBV5-1	once	TRBJ2-2	TRBD2	CASSSSGGAGELFF	TGCGCCAGCAGTTCTAGCGGGGGGGCCGGGGAGCTGTTTTTT
TRBV6-1	.	TRBJ2-3	.	CASSDVADRGADTQYF	TGTGCCAGCAGTGATGTAGCGGACCGCGGGGCGGATACGCAGTATTTT
TRBV30	.	TRBJ2-7	.	CAWSVGTRSNAYEQYF	TGTGCCTGGAGTGTTGGTACTAGAAGTAATGCCTACGAGCAGTACTTC
TRBV7-8	.	TRBJ2-7	TRBD2	CASSLGGEPTYEQYF	TGTGCCAGCAGTCTCGGGGGGGAACCTACCTACGAGCAGTACTTC
TRBV27	.	TRBJ2-7	TRBD1	CASSYSGTGAYEQYF	TGTGCCAGCAGTTACTCCGGGACAGGTGCCTACGAGCAGTACTTC
TRBV5-1	.	TRBJ2-7	TRBD1	CASSVGQGRSYEQYF	TGCGCCAGCAGCGTGGGACAGGGCCGTTCCTACGAGCAGTACTTC
TRBV28	few	TRBJ2-1	.	CASSLSGLYNEQFF	TGTGCCAGCAGTTTAAGCGGACTATACAATGAGCAGTTCTTC
TRBV7-9	.	TRBJ2-1	TRBD2	CASTEWGLAGDNEQFF	TGTGCCAGCACCGAATGGGGACTAGCGGGGGACAATGAGCAGTTCTTC
TRBV19	.	TRBJ1-3	.	CASSISTSSGNTIYF	TGTGCCAGTAGCATATCCACATCGTCTGGAAACACCATATATTTT
TRBV15	once	TRBJ2-7	.	CATSSRSYEQYF	TGTGCCACCAGCAGCCGGTCCTACGAGCAGTACTTC
TRBV6-5	.	TRBJ1-2	.	CASGASTETPLGYTF	TGTGCCAGCGGGGCCTCAACAGAGACTCCCTTAGGCTACACCTTC
TRBV27	.	TRBJ2-4	.	CASSALGGAKNIQYF	TGTGCCAGCAGCGCGCTAGGTGGAGCCAAAAACATTCAGTACTTC
TRBV11-2	.	TRBJ2-7	.	CASSFGEAGTYEQYF	TGTGCCAGCAGCTTCGGAGAGGCAGGGACTTACGAGCAGTACTTC
TRBV4-1	.	TRBJ1-5	.	CASSPTPTQGNQPQHF	TGCGCCAGCAGCCCAACCCCCACGCAGGGGAATCAGCCCCAGCATTTT
TRBV9	.	TRBJ1-2	.	CASTPSTGYGPNGYTF	TGTGCCAGCACCCCGTCGACAGGTTACGGTCCCAATGGCTACACCTTC
TRBV4-3	.	TRBJ2-1	TRBD1	CASSQDRVGTGYNEQFF	TGCGCCAGCAGCCAAGATCGAGTCGGGACAGGTTACAATGAGCAGTTCTTC
TRBV6-6	.	TRBJ1-1	.	CASSYTGCTEAFF	TGTGCCAGCAGTTATACGGGGTGCACTGAAGCTTTCTTT
TRBV4-2	.	TRBJ2-2	.	CASSQVPLTGANTGELFF	TGTGCCAGCAGCCAAGTTCCCCTGACAGGAGCGAACACCGGGGAGCTGTTTTTT
TRBV5-4	.	TRBJ2-1	TRBD2	CASSTIQRGYNEQFF	TGTGCCAGCAGCACCATCCAGCGGGGCTACAATGAGCAGTTCTTC
TRBV4-3	.	TRBJ2-5	.	CASSQDHPGGLETQYF	TGCGCCAGCAGCCAAGATCACCCCGGGGGGCTGGAGACCCAGTACTTC
TRBV2	.	TRBJ1-6	TRBD1	CASSEGTGGVLHF	TGTGCCAGCAGTGAAGGGACAGGGGGGGTCCTCCACTTT
TRBV19	.	TRBJ2-3	TRBD2	CASSMFLLAGIDTQYF	TGTGCCAGTAGTATGTTTTTGCTAGCGGGAATTGATACGCAGTATTTT
TRBV9	.	TRBJ1-1	.	CASSSGGGGTNTEAFF	TGTGCCAGCAGCTCAGGTGGGGGGGGTACGAACACTGAAGCTTTCTTT
TRBV23-1	.	TRBJ2-3	.	CASEGDGKDTQYF	TGCGCCAGCGAGGGGGACGGGAAAGATACGCAGTATTTT
TRBV7-9	.	TRBJ1-2	.	CASTSQGLEFAYGYTF	TGTGCCAGCACCTCCCAGGGGCTTGAGTTTGCCTATGGCTACACCTTC
TRBV30	.	TRBJ1-1	.	CAWNPAGLEAFF	TGTGCCTGGAATCCGGCGGGGCTTGAAGCTTTCTTT
TRBV11-2	.	TRBJ1-3	.	CASSLDPTTGNTIYF	TGTGCCAGCAGCTTAGATCCAACAACTGGAAACACCATATATTTT
TRBV9	.	TRBJ2-1	TRBD1	CASSVGGTGDEQFF	TGTGCCAGCAGCGTAGGGGGGACAGGGGATGAGCAGTTCTTC
TRBV5-1	.	TRBJ2-1	.	CASSLEGVGGQFF	TGCGCCAGCAGCTTGGAAGGGGTAGGGGGGCAGTTCTTC
TRBV7-4	.	TRBJ2-5	TRBD2	CASSLQIAGGQETQYF	TGTGCCAGCAGCTTACAGATAGCGGGGGGACAAGAGACCCAGTACTTC